These 5 T cell receptor beta chains were all obtained from the same sample, sequenced in a study of identical twins. TCRdb passed the 5' RACE reads through MiXCR, listing each CDR3 protein once. The table records about 720,000 distinct CDR3 sequences, 15% to 20% of them present only once. These data were likewise used in another study, on T cells expressing NK-cell markers.

The sample consisted of PBMCs. The receptors come from a woman in her late teens or twenties in good health.

The V gene is TRBV6-4, the J gene TRBJ2-3; D uncertain. Germline V gives CDR1 MRHNA, CDR2 SNTAGT. Trimming took off 2 bases at V and 0 bases at J, with 9 bases between the two ends. This CDR3 is 15 amino acids long. The CDR3 region has the DNA TGTGCCAGCAGTGACAGGGCCGGGAGCACAGATACGCAGTATTTT. Its translation is CASSDRAGSTDTQYF.

The chain combines TRBV20-1 with TRBJ1-2; TRBD1 aligns across 9 bases. This CDR3 is built from 13 residues. Germline lookup yields CDR1 DFQATT and CDR2 SNEGSKA (reference sequence). Losses at the gene ends were 5 bases for V and 2 bases for J; bases not matched to a gene: 3. The CDR3 DNA follows: TGCAGTGCTGGGACAGGGCTGAACTATGGCTACACCTTC. Encoded protein: CSAGTGLNYGYTF.

This chain connects TRBV7-2 to TRBJ2-3; 7 bases are shared with TRBD2. The V gene's germline CDR1 is SGHTA and CDR2 FQGNSA. The CDR3 loop spans 16 amino acids. The trim removed 5 bases at V and 6 bases at J, leaving 14 bases unmatched. The CDR3 reads CASSGGLVGGWDTQYF. For the CDR3, the DNA is TGTGCCAGCAGCGGAGGACTAGTTGGGGGGTGGGATACGCAGTATTTT.

This clonotype has only a few counts. This sequence joins TRBV7-2 and TRBJ2-7; D gene unclear. Germline assignment: CDR1 SGHTA and CDR2 FQGNSA. V was trimmed by 0 bases and J by 0 bases, leaving 12 bases between them. This CDR3 has 16 residues. The CDR3 DNA follows: TGTGCCAGCAGCTTAGCGGATCCGAGAAGCTCCTACGAGCAGTACTTC. It is translated as CASSLADPRSSYEQYF.

The chain carries TRBV27 and TRBJ2-2; TRBD1 aligns across 7 bases. The CDR3 covers 17 residues. V was clipped by 6 bases and J by 1 base; unmatched bases: 11. Germline CDR1 is MNHEY and CDR2 is SMNVEV (reference sequence). CDR3 coding DNA: TGTGCCAGCAGATCTTTCGACAGGGCGATGAACACCGGGGAGCTGTTTTTT. This translates into CASRSFDRAMNTGELFF.